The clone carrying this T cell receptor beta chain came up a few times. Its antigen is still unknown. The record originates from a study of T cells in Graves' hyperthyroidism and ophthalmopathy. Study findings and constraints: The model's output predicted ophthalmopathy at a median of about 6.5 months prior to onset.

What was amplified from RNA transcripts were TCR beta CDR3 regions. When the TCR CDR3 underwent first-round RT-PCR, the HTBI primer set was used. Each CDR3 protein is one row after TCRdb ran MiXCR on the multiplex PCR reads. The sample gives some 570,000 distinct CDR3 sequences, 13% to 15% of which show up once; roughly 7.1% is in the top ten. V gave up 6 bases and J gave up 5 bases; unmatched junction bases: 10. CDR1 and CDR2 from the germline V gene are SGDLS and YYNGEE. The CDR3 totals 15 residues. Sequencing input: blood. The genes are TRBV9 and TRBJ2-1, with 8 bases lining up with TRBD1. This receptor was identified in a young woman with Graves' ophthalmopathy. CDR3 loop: CASNRGDFFDNEQFF. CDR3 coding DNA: TGTGCCAGCAACAGGGGGGACTTTTTCGACAATGAGCAGTTCTTC.